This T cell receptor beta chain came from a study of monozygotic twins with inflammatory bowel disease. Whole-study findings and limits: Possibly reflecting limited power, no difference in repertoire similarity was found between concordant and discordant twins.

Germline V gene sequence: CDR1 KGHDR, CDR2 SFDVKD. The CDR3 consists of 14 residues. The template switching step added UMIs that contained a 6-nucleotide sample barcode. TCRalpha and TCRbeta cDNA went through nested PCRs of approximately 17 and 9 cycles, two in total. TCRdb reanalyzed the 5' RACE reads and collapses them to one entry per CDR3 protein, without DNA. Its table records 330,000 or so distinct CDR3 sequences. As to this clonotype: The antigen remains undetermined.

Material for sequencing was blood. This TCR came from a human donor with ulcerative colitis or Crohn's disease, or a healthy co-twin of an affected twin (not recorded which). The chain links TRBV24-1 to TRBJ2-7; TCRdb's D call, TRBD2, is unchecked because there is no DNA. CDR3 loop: CATRLARRVYEQYF.